A single sample is the source of the 21 T cell receptor beta chains below, sequenced in a study of cytomegalovirus exposure and HLA in healthy donors. Assay: immunoSEQ multiplex PCR; the TCRdb copy retains only in-frame clones and omits some. The sample lists roughly 140,000 clones, 70% to 90% occurring once. Sequencing was carried out using PBMCs. The receptors originated from a woman aged 18-29 years in good health and CMV-seropositive.

This chain uses TRBV6-5 with TRBJ1-1, with 7 positions matching TRBD1. Germline values: CDR1 MNHEY, CDR2 SVGAGI. The CDR3 consists of 14 residues. V shed 7 bases, J shed 2 bases, and the junction held 7 bases outside the gene matches. This CDR3 is CASTRTGVNTEAFF. In nucleotides, the CDR3 is TGTGCCAGCACTAGAACAGGGGTTAACACTGAAGCTTTCTTT.

The CDR3 nucleotides are TGTGCCAGCAGCTTGCGCAGGGCTGATCAGCCCCAGCATTTT. It codes for CASSLRRADQPQHF. This chain uses TRBV5-4 with TRBJ1-5; D is perhaps TRBD1 (5 bases). The CDR3 sequence is 14 residues long. Deletions cut 1 base from V and 5 bases from J, with 10 bases between. In germline, CDR1 is SGHNT, CDR2 YYREEE (reference sequence). Full variable domain (missing parts from reference TRBV5-4 and TRBJ1-5): ETGVTQSPTHLIKTRGQQVTLRCSSQSGHNTVSWYQQALGQGPQFIFQYYREEENGRGNFPPRFSGLQFPNYSSELNVNALELDDSALYLCASSLRRADQPQHFGDGTRLSIL.

The J gene is TRBJ2-7, the V gene TRBV28; no reliable D call. Deletions cut 2 bases from V and 2 bases from J, with 13 bases between. Germline V gene data show CDR1 as MDHEN and CDR2 as SYDVKM. CDR3 length: 15 residues. The CDR3 DNA sequence: TGTGCCAGCAGTTTACAGCAGGTATACCCCTACGAGCAGTACTTC. Amino acid sequence: CASSLQQVYPYEQYF.

The count of this clone is one. V and J are TRBV5-4 and TRBJ1-1; D remains ambiguous. V lost 1 base and J lost 1, with 8 bases in between. Looked up from germline, CDR1 is SGHNT and CDR2 is YYREEE (reference sequence). The CDR3 loop spans 14 amino acids. The CDR3 reads CASSLIQTNTEAFF. CDR3 bases: TGTGCCAGCAGCTTGATACAGACGAACACTGAAGCTTTCTTT.

The V call is TRBV11-2, the J call TRBJ1-5; 9 bases fit TRBD1. The J segment lost 1 base and the V segment lost 2 bases, leaving 3 bases of the junction unmatched. The CDR3 consists of 16 residues. Germline values: CDR1 SGHAT, CDR2 FQNNGV. The CDR3 nucleotides are TGTGCCAGCAGCTTATTGGGGACAGGGAGCAATCAGCCCCAGCATTTT. This codes for CASSLLGTGSNQPQHF. The full variable domain, with the rest looked up from reference TRBV11-2 and TRBJ1-5, is EAGVAQSPRYKIIEKRQSVAFWCNPISGHATLYWYQQILGQGPKLLIQFQNNGVVDDSQLPKDRFSAERLKGVDSTLKIQPAKLEDSAVYLCASSLLGTGSNQPQHFGDGTRLSIL.

This chain joins TRBV28 and TRBJ2-7, with TRBD1 matching 9 bases. Germline V lookup: CDR1 MDHEN, CDR2 SYDVKM. V trimming: 1 base; J trimming: 3 bases; junction bases outside the gene matches: 4. The CDR3 has 15 residues. CDR3 protein: CASSLSGTGSYEQYF. The CDR3 coding sequence is TGTGCCAGCAGTTTATCCGGGACAGGGAGCTACGAGCAGTACTTC. Full variable domain (outside the CDR3, taken from reference TRBV28 and TRBJ2-7): DVKVTQSSRYLVKRTGEKVFLECVQDMDHENMFWYRQDPGLGLRLIYFSYDVKMKEKGDIPEGYSVSREKKERFSLILESASTNQTSMYLCASSLSGTGSYEQYFGPGTRLTVT.

The rearrangement joins TRBV9 to TRBJ2-2, with 11 bases lining up with TRBD2. CDR1 is SGDLS and CDR2 is YYNGEE in the germline V gene. This CDR3 contains 16 residues. J was trimmed by 6 bases and V by 2 bases; bases with no gene match: 6. The CDR3 sequence: CASSVTSGIAAGELFF. Written as DNA, the CDR3 is TGTGCCAGCAGCGTGACTAGCGGGATAGCCGCCGGGGAGCTGTTTTTT.

The chain combines TRBV10-2 with TRBJ2-7, with D uncertain. Germline V gene lookup returns CDR1 WSHSY and CDR2 SAAADI. The CDR3 has 10 residues. V shed 5 bases and J shed 4 bases, with 3 bases lying between them. This CDR3 is CASSSYEQYF. The CDR3 nucleotides read TGCGCCAGCAGTTCTTACGAGCAGTACTTC.

The genes are TRBV28 and TRBJ1-2, with TRBD1 matching over 8 bases. The CDR3 extends over 13 amino acids. The V gene end was trimmed by 6 bases and the J gene end by 8 bases; junction bases not matched to a gene: 8. Germline loops: CDR1 MDHEN, CDR2 SYDVKM. In nucleotides, the CDR3 is TGTGCCAGCAGCAGAGGACAGGGAGGCGGCTACACCTTC. Its translation is CASSRGQGGGYTF.

The chain links TRBV5-5 to TRBJ2-3; D possibly corresponds to TRBD1 (6 bases). The CDR3 totals 14 residues. Trimming took 6 bases from V and 2 from J, leaving 13 bases between them. Per germline, CDR1 SGHKS and CDR2 YYEKEE (reference sequence). The CDR3 here is CASNRDTTTDTQYF. In DNA form, the CDR3 reads TGTGCCAGCAACAGGGACACAACCACAGATACGCAGTATTTT.

The chain couples TRBV28 to TRBJ1-4, with TRBD1 matching 7 bases. There are 15 residues in the CDR3. Germline V CDR1 and CDR2: MDHEN, SYDVKM. The V segment lost 8 bases and the J segment 8 bases; nucleotides outside the gene matches: 14. This chain's CDR3 is CASSKEGARREKLFF. In DNA, the CDR3 is TGTGCCAGCTCCAAAGAGGGGGCTCGTCGAGAAAAACTGTTTTTT.

The rearrangement uses TRBV27 and TRBJ2-7; TRBD2 might be the D (5 bases). Germline CDR1 and CDR2: MNHEY and SMNVEV (reference sequence). The V and J ends lost 5 bases and 3 bases respectively, with 11 bases between them. This CDR3 spans 13 amino acids. The CDR3 reads CASSPTRGYEQYF. In DNA form, the CDR3 reads TGTGCCAGCAGTCCCACTAGAGGCTACGAGCAGTACTTC.

The genes are TRBV7-6 and TRBJ2-1; 10 bases agree with TRBD2. CDR3 length equals 16 residues. Trimming at V came to 7 bases and at J to 4 bases, leaving 10 bases not matched to a gene. Per the germline V gene, CDR1 is SGHVS and CDR2 is FNYEAQ. CDR3 DNA sequence: TGTGCCAGCACCTACGGAGCGGGAGGGACGTACAATGAGCAGTTCTTC. It yields the protein CASTYGAGGTYNEQFF.

The chain uses TRBV19 and TRBJ1-5, with D hard to call. The germline V and J ends were trimmed by 6 bases and 4 bases, with 19 bases remaining between them. In germline, CDR1 is LNHDA, CDR2 SQIVND (reference sequence). CDR3 size: 16 residues. The DNA of the CDR3 is TGTGCCAGTAGCTCCCCGAGGGCAGCGGATAATCAGCCCCAGCATTTT. As protein: CASSSPRAADNQPQHF.

V usage is TRBV27 and J usage is TRBJ2-1, with TRBD1 identical over 7 bases. The germline gives CDR1 MNHEY, CDR2 SMNVEV (reference sequence). With 6 bases clipped from V and 7 bases from J, the junction kept 15 bases outside the gene matches. CDR3 size: 16 residues. The CDR3 DNA reads as TGTGCCAGCAGCTGGCGGACAGGAGCTACAATTAATGAGCAGTTCTTC. Translated: CASSWRTGATINEQFF.

CDR3 DNA: TGCGCCAGCAGGGGGACACTCACGAACACTGAAGCTTTCTTT. It is translated as CASRGTLTNTEAFF. The V call is TRBV5-1, the J call TRBJ1-1; D might be TRBD1 (6 bases). V dropped 5 bases and J dropped 1 base, with 12 bases sitting between them. CDR1 is SGHRS and CDR2 is YFSETQ in the germline V gene. The CDR3 sequence is 14 residues long.

The rearrangement uses TRBV2 and TRBJ2-1; 8 bases line up with TRBD2. V lost 6 bases, J lost 5 bases, and 9 bases stayed unmatched. Germline-derived CDR1 and CDR2 are SNHLY and FYNNEI. This CDR3 contains 15 residues. CDR3 sequence: CASSVIAGSHNEQFF. The DNA for the CDR3 is TGTGCCAGCAGCGTTATAGCGGGATCCCACAATGAGCAGTTCTTC.

This chain joins TRBV6-1 and TRBJ2-1; 13 bases are a match to TRBD2. The CDR3 has 15 amino acids. CDR1 MNHNS and CDR2 SASEGT come from the germline V gene. V lost 1 base to trimming and J lost 12 bases; unmatched junction nucleotides: 6. The CDR3 loop is CASSEELAGGPVQFF. CDR3 nucleotide sequence: TGTGCCAGCAGTGAAGAACTAGCGGGGGGGCCCGTGCAGTTCTTC.

The chain has TRBV2 and TRBJ1-1, with D possibly being TRBD1 (5 bases). Germline V CDR1 and CDR2: SNHLY, FYNNEI. The CDR3 consists of 13 residues. V lost 4 bases to trimming and J lost 11 bases, with 17 bases between them. The CDR3 loop is CASSVREGVSAFF. Here the CDR3 DNA reads TGTGCCAGCAGTGTCAGGGAAGGTGTGTCGGCTTTCTTT.

This clone was seen just once. The gene calls are TRBV7-9 and TRBJ1-2; weak D call: TRBD1 (6 bases). The CDR3 is 16 amino acids. V was clipped by 2 bases and J by 10 bases, with 23 bases between them. The germline V gene encodes CDR1 SEHNR and CDR2 FQNEAQ (reference sequence). The CDR3 is CASSLSPQGWGSAYTF. DNA of the CDR3: TGTGCCAGCAGCTTATCCCCGCAGGGGTGGGGGTCGGCCTACACCTTC.

The chain employs TRBV27 and TRBJ2-7, with 8 bases lining up with TRBD1. V lost 3 bases to trimming and J lost 5 bases; unmatched junction nucleotides: 6. This CDR3 contains 14 residues. Germline V gene sequence: CDR1 MNHEY, CDR2 SMNVEV (reference sequence). CDR3 region: CASSFWTGKHEQYF. CDR3 DNA: TGTGCCAGCAGTTTCTGGACAGGGAAACACGAGCAGTACTTC.